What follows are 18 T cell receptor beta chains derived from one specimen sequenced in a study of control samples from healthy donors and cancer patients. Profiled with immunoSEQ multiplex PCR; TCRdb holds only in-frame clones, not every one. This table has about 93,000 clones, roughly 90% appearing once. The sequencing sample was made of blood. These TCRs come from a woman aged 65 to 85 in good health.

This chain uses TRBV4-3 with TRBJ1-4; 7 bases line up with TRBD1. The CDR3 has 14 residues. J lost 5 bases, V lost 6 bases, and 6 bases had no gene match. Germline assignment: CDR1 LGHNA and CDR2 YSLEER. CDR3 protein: CASRQGTVNEKLFF. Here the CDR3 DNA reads TGCGCCAGCAGGCAGGGGACAGTAAATGAAAAACTGTTTTTT.

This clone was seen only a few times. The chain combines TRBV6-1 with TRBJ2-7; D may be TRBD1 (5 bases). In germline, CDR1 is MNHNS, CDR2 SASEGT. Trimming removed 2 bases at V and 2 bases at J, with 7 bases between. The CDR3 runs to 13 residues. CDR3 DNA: TGTGCCAGCAGTGAAAGACAGACCTACGAGCAGTACTTC. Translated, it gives CASSERQTYEQYF.

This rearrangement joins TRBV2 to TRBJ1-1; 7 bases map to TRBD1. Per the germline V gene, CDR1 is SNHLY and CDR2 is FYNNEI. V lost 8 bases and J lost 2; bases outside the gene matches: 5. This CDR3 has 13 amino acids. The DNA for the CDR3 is TGTGCCAGCTTCGGGACAGTCAACACTGAAGCTTTCTTT. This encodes CASFGTVNTEAFF.

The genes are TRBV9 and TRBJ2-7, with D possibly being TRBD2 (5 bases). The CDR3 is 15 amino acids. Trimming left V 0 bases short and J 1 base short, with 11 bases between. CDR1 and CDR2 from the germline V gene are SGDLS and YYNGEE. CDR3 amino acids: CASSVGERSSYEQYF. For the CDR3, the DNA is TGTGCCAGCAGCGTAGGCGAGCGGAGTTCCTACGAGCAGTACTTC.

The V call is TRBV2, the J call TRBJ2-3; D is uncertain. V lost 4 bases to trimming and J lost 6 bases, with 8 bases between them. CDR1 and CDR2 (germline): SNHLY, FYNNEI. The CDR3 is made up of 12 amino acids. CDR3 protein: CASSVGWDTQYF. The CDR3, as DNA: TGTGCCAGCAGTGTGGGCTGGGATACGCAGTATTTT.

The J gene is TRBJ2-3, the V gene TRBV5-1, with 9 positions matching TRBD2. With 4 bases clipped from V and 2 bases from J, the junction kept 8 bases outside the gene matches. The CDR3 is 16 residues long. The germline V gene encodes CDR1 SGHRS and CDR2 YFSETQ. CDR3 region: CASSLGRGGTTDTQYF. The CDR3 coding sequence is TGCGCCAGCAGCCTCGGGCGGGGGGGTACCACAGATACGCAGTATTTT.

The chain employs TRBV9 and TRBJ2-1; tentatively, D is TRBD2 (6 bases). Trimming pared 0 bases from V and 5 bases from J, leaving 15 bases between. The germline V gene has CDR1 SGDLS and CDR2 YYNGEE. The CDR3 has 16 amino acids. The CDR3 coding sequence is TGTGCCAGCAGCGTAGACCCAAAGGGACTTAACAATGAGCAGTTCTTC. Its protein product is CASSVDPKGLNNEQFF.

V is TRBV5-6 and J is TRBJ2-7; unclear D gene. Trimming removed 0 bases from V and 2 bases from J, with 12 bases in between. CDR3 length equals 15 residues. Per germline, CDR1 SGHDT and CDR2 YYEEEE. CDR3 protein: CASSLGWGSAYEQYF. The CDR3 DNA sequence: TGTGCCAGCAGCTTGGGATGGGGTTCCGCCTACGAGCAGTACTTC.

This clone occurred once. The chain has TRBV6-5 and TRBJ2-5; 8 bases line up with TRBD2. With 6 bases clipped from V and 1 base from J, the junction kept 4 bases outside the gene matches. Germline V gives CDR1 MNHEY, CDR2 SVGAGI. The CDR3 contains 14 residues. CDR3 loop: CASSPGGSQETQYF. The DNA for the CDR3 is TGTGCCAGCAGCCCGGGAGGGAGCCAAGAGACCCAGTACTTC.

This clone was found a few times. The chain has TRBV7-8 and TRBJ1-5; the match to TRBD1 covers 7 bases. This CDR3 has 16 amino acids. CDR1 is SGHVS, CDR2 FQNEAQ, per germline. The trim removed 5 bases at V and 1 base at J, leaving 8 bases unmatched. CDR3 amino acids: CASSPRQGWSNQPQHF. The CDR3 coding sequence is TGTGCCAGCAGCCCGCGACAGGGTTGGAGCAATCAGCCCCAGCATTTT.

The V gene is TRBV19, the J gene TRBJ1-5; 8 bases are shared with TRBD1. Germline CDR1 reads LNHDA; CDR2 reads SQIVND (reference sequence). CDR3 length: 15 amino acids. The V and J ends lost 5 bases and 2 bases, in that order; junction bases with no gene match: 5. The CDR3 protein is CASSSVGQGNQPQHF. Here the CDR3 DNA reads TGTGCCAGTAGTTCGGTGGGACAGGGCAATCAGCCCCAGCATTTT.

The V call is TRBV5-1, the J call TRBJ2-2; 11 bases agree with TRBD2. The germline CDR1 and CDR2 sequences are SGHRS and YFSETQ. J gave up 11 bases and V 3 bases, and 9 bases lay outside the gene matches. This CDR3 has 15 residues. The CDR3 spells CASSSGTSGVRELFF. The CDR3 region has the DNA TGCGCCAGCAGCTCCGGGACTAGCGGCGTTCGTGAGCTGTTTTTT.

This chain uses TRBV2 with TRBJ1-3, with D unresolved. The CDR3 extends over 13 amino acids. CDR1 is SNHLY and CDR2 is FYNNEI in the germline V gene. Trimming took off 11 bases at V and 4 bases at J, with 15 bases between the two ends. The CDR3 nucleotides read TGTGCCCGGGCCGGTTTAGCAGGAAACACCATATATTTT. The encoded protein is CARAGLAGNTIYF.

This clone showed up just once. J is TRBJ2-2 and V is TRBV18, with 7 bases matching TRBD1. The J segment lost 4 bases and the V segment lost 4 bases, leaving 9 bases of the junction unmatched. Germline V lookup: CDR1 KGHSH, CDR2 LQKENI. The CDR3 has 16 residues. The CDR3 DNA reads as TGTGCCAGCTCACTCCGGGACAGATTAATCACCGGGGAGCTGTTTTTT. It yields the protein CASSLRDRLITGELFF.

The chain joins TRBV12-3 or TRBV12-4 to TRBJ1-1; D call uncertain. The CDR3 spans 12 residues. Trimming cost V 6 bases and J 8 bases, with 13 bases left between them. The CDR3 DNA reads TGTGCCAGCAGCACCCCCCCTCTGGAAGCTTTCTTT. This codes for CASSTPPLEAFF.

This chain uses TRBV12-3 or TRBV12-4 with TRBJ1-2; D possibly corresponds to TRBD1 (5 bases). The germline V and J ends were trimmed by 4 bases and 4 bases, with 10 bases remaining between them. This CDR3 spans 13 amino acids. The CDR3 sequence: CASSSAGPYGYTF. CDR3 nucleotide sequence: TGTGCCAGCAGTTCAGCGGGGCCCTATGGCTACACCTTC.

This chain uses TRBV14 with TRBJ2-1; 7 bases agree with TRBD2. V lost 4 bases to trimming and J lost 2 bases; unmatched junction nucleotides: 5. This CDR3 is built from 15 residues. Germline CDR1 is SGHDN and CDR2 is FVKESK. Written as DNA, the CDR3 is TGTGCCAGCAGCCGAGCGGGAAGAACCTACAATGAGCAGTTCTTC. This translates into CASSRAGRTYNEQFF. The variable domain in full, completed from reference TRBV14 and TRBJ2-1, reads EAGVTQFPSHSVIEKGQTVTLRCDPISGHDNLYWYRRVMGKEIKFLLHFVKESKQDESGMPNNRFLAERTGGTYSTLKVQPAELEDSGVYFCASSRAGRTYNEQFFGPGTRLTVL.

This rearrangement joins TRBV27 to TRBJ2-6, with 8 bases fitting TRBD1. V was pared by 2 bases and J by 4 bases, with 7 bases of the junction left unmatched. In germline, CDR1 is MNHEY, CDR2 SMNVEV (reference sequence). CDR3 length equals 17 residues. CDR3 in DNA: TGTGCCAGCAGTTTAACCCGACAGGGGTCCGGGGCCAACGTCCTGACTTTC. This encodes CASSLTRQGSGANVLTF.